The rows below give T cell receptor beta chains drawn from one sample of a study of regulatory T cells. Assay used: immunoSEQ multiplex PCR; TCRdb lists only in-frame clones, some missing. Among almost 30,000 clones listed, 85% to 95% were seen once. Material for sequencing was conventional CD4+ T cells sorted from blood. The source is a young adult with CD3G deficiency. The CDR3 runs from the conserved cysteine through the conserved F or W. D genes are given only for firm matches. Rows give clone size only sometimes, using once, few, many, or a class for an expanded clone.

CDR3 length,clone size,V gene,J gene,D gene,CDR3 protein,CDR3 DNA
14,NA,TRBV5-1,TRBJ2-5,NA,CASSFGGPSETQYF,TGCGCCAGCAGCTTCGGGGGCCCGTCGGAGACCCAGTACTTC
14,NA,TRBV27,TRBJ1-2,NA,CASSLSRQTYGYTF,TGTGCCAGCAGTTTATCGAGGCAAACCTATGGCTACACCTTC
14,few,TRBV6-4,TRBJ1-5,NA,CASTEGGDHQPQHF,TGTGCCAGCACTGAAGGGGGGGACCATCAGCCCCAGCATTTT
13,NA,TRBV18,TRBJ2-7,NA,CASSPGVGVEQYF,TGTGCCAGCTCACCAGGGGTGGGGGTCGAGCAGTACTTC
16,once,TRBV5-1,TRBJ2-5,TRBD2,CASSLEPGGAEETQYF,TGCGCCAGCAGCTTGGAGCCCGGGGGGGCGGAGGAGACCCAGTACTTC
13,NA,TRBV30,TRBJ1-6,TRBD1,CASSDRGNSPLHF,TGTGCCTCCTCGGACAGGGGGAATTCACCCCTCCACTTT
13,NA,TRBV7-3,TRBJ1-5,NA,CASSRGEGQPQHF,TGTGCCAGCAGCCGAGGTGAGGGTCAGCCCCAGCATTTT
14,NA,TRBV27,TRBJ1-1,NA,CASSKYKGNTEAFF,TGTGCCAGCAGTAAATACAAGGGGAACACTGAAGCTTTCTTT
14,NA,TRBV28,TRBJ1-1,NA,CASSPPQPNTEAFF,TGTGCCAGCAGTCCGCCCCAACCCAACACTGAAGCTTTCTTT
15,NA,TRBV5-1,TRBJ2-1,TRBD1,CASSFGQGPSNEQFF,TGCGCCAGCAGCTTCGGACAGGGGCCATCCAATGAGCAGTTCTTC
11,once,TRBV19,TRBJ1-5,NA,CASTPDQPQHF,TGTGCCAGTACCCCAGATCAGCCCCAGCATTTT
16,NA,TRBV4-1,TRBJ1-5,NA,CASSQVGLRANQPQHF,TGCGCCAGCAGCCAAGTGGGGTTGCGGGCCAATCAGCCCCAGCATTTT
16,NA,TRBV7-2,TRBJ2-1,NA,CASSPIRGALHNEQFF,TGTGCCAGCAGCCCCATAAGGGGGGCCCTTCACAATGAGCAGTTCTTC
12,NA,TRBV5-1,TRBJ1-2,NA,CASSLAGDGYTF,TGCGCCAGCAGCTTGGCGGGGGACGGCTACACCTTC
14,once,TRBV7-2,TRBJ2-5,NA,CASSLYGGKETQYF,TGTGCCAGCAGCTTATACGGCGGAAAAGAGACCCAGTACTTC
14,NA,TRBV6-1,TRBJ2-1,NA,CASSEGLGNNEQFF,TGTGCCAGCAGTGAAGGTCTGGGGAACAATGAGCAGTTCTTC
15,NA,TRBV6-1,TRBJ1-1,TRBD1,CASRTGDGSGTEAFF,TGTGCCAGCAGGACAGGGGACGGGTCAGGCACTGAAGCTTTCTTT
18,NA,TRBV5-1,TRBJ2-3,TRBD1,CASSVGQGASPSTDTQYF,TGCGCCAGCAGCGTCGGACAGGGGGCCAGCCCTAGCACAGATACGCAGTATTTT
12,NA,TRBV6-1,TRBJ2-3,NA,CASSAHRDTQYF,TGTGCCAGCAGCGCCCATAGGGATACGCAGTATTTT
14,once,TRBV19,TRBJ2-3,TRBD1,CASSIRGQGDTQYF,TGTGCCAGTAGTATCAGAGGACAGGGTGATACGCAGTATTTT
13,NA,TRBV7-8,TRBJ2-7,TRBD1,CASSLGQGREQYF,TGTGCCAGCAGCCTTGGACAGGGTCGGGAGCAGTACTTC
15,NA,TRBV28,TRBJ2-5,NA,CASSPQGKLQETQYF,TGTGCCAGCAGCCCACAGGGTAAACTTCAAGAGACCCAGTACTTC
16,NA,TRBV11-2,TRBJ2-2,NA,CASSLVGRGDTGELFF,TGTGCCAGCAGCTTAGTAGGCAGGGGGGACACCGGGGAGCTGTTTTTT
13,NA,TRBV28,TRBJ2-5,NA,CASSGGDRETQYF,TGTGCCAGCAGTGGAGGGGATCGGGAGACCCAGTACTTC
13,NA,TRBV10-3,TRBJ1-1,NA,CAIKASQNTEAFF,TGTGCCATCAAGGCCTCCCAGAACACTGAAGCTTTCTTT
15,NA,TRBV10-1,TRBJ1-2,NA,CASSETGPDVYGYTF,TGCGCCAGCAGTGAGACGGGACCTGACGTCTATGGCTACACCTTC
14,NA,TRBV7-9,TRBJ2-5,TRBD1,CASSFWTGQETQYF,TGTGCCAGCAGCTTCTGGACAGGGCAAGAGACCCAGTACTTC
15,NA,TRBV27,TRBJ1-2,TRBD1,CASSPFRDRAYGYTF,TGTGCCAGCAGTCCGTTCCGGGACAGGGCCTATGGCTACACCTTC
14,NA,TRBV18,TRBJ2-3,TRBD1,CASSPGQAADTQYF,TGTGCCAGCTCACCCGGACAGGCAGCAGATACGCAGTATTTT
11,once,TRBV20-1,TRBJ1-2,NA,CSALNREGYTF,TGCAGTGCTCTCAACAGGGAGGGCTACACCTTC
14,NA,TRBV13,TRBJ2-7,NA,CASTPSGANYEQYF,TGTGCCAGCACCCCGTCCGGGGCTAACTACGAGCAGTACTTC
17,NA,TRBV11-2,TRBJ2-7,TRBD1,CASSLTGTGSYSYEQYF,TGTGCCAGCAGCTTGACCGGGACAGGGTCCTACTCCTACGAGCAGTACTTC
11,NA,TRBV20-1,TRBJ2-7,NA,CSARGRGEQYF,TGCAGTGCTAGGGGACGGGGCGAGCAGTACTTC
15,NA,TRBV15,TRBJ1-1,NA,CATSRDQGMRTEAFF,TGTGCCACCAGCAGAGATCAGGGGATGAGGACTGAAGCTTTCTTT
15,NA,TRBV28,TRBJ1-2,TRBD1,CASSLDRGHGYGYTF,TGTGCCAGCAGCCTGGACAGGGGGCATGGCTATGGCTACACCTTC
18,once,TRBV11-2,TRBJ2-2,NA,CASSLSLIRGGDTGELFF,TGTGCCAGCAGCTTATCCCTGATTAGGGGAGGCGACACCGGGGAGCTGTTTTTT
14,NA,TRBV5-1,TRBJ1-1,TRBD1,CASRTRTGNTEAFF,TGCGCCAGCAGAACTCGGACAGGTAACACTGAAGCTTTCTTT
15,NA,TRBV7-9,TRBJ2-1,TRBD2,CASSHSGGGHNEQFF,TGTGCCAGCAGCCATAGCGGGGGAGGGCACAATGAGCAGTTCTTC
13,NA,TRBV6-1,TRBJ1-1,NA,CASTRTANTEAFF,TGTGCCAGCACCAGGACCGCGAACACTGAAGCTTTCTTT
15,once,TRBV19,TRBJ1-1,TRBD1,CASSAGTGGNTEAFF,TGTGCCAGTAGTGCCGGGACAGGGGGGAACACTGAAGCTTTCTTT
13,NA,TRBV29-1,TRBJ1-1,TRBD1,CSVQQGPYTEAFF,TGCAGCGTACAACAGGGGCCGTACACTGAAGCTTTCTTT
13,once,TRBV19,TRBJ1-6,TRBD1,CASSDRGYSPLHF,TGTGCCAGTAGTGACAGGGGGTATTCACCCCTCCACTTT
15,NA,TRBV6-1,TRBJ1-4,TRBD1,CASRMDRGRNEKLFF,TGTGCCAGCAGGATGGACAGGGGGCGGAATGAAAAACTGTTTTTT
12,NA,TRBV6-1,TRBJ2-5,NA,CASSFGQETQYF,TGTGCCAGCAGTTTCGGCCAAGAGACCCAGTACTTC
14,NA,TRBV7-9,TRBJ1-1,NA,CASSPGREVSEAFF,TGTGCCAGCAGCCCCGGAAGGGAGGTGTCTGAAGCTTTCTTT
17,once,TRBV5-1,TRBJ2-7,TRBD2,CASSRGLAGTHSYEQYF,TGCGCCAGCAGCCGGGGACTAGCGGGGACGCACTCCTACGAGCAGTACTTC
13,NA,TRBV27,TRBJ2-4,NA,CASSLSDKNIQYF,TGTGCCAGCAGTTTATCGGACAAAAACATTCAGTACTTC
16,NA,TRBV6-1,TRBJ2-1,NA,CASSEAPDYLYNEQFF,TGTGCCAGCAGTGAAGCTCCCGACTACCTATACAATGAGCAGTTCTTC
14,NA,TRBV6-1,TRBJ2-5,NA,CASSEASLRETQYF,TGTGCCAGCAGTGAAGCAAGCCTCCGGGAGACCCAGTACTTC
17,once,TRBV14,TRBJ2-3,NA,CASSPYPDLFATDTQYF,TGTGCCAGCAGCCCCTACCCAGACCTATTCGCCACAGATACGCAGTATTTT
16,few,TRBV7-9,TRBJ2-2,TRBD1,CASSLARSTGAGELFF,TGTGCCAGCAGCTTAGCCCGCTCTACAGGGGCCGGGGAGCTGTTTTTT
14,NA,TRBV30,TRBJ1-4,NA,CASTAGPINEKLFF,TGTGCCTCCACCGCGGGGCCCATTAATGAAAAACTGTTTTTT
16,NA,TRBV7-2,TRBJ1-2,NA,CASSLHFGPQTYGYTF,TGTGCCAGCAGCTTACATTTCGGTCCCCAAACCTATGGCTACACCTTC
11,NA,TRBV6-1,TRBJ1-2,NA,CASSDYGGYTF,TGTGCCAGCAGTGACTACGGCGGCTACACCTTC
11,NA,TRBV10-3,TRBJ2-7,NA,CATSLDYEQYF,TGTGCCACCTCCCTGGACTACGAGCAGTACTTC